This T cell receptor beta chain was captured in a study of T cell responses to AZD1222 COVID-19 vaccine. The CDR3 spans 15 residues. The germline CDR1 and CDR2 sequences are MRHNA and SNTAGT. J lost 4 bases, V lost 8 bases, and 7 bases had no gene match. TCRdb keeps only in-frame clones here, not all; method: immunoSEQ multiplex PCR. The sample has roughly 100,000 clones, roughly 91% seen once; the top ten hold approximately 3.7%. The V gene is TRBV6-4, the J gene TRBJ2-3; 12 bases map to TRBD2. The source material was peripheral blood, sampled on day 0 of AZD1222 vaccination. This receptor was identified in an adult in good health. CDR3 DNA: TGTGCCAGCCAACCTAGCGGGGGGGACTCAGATACGCAGTATTTT. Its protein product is CASQPSGGDSDTQYF.